The TCR beta chain under discussion was sequenced for a study of blood T cell repertoires in COVID-19. TCRdb's copy holds only in-frame clones and misses some; the assay was immunoSEQ multiplex PCR. This sample has 30,000 to 40,000 clones, with 70% to 90% found just once. Germline V gene sequence: CDR1 MNHEY, CDR2 SVGAGI. V lost 6 bases and J lost 5; bases outside the gene matches: 7. CDR3 size: 15 residues. The TCR was taken from a man in his sixties or seventies with active COVID-19. This chain connects TRBV6-5 to TRBJ2-1, with TRBD2 identical over 10 bases. The sequenced sample was peripheral blood. CDR3 in amino acids: CASRALAGGHNEQFF. The CDR3 DNA reads TGTGCCAGCAGAGCCTTAGCGGGGGGACACAATGAGCAGTTCTTC.